Listed here are 32 T cell receptor beta chains from one sample, sequenced in a study of blood T cell repertoires in COVID-19. TCRdb's table, derived via immunoSEQ multiplex PCR, lists solely in-frame clones and lacks some. The sample holds 90,000 to 130,000 clones; more than 70% are singletons and the top ten take about 3%. Sequenced input: peripheral blood. These receptors were collected from a woman aged 45-59 years with acute or convalescent COVID-19.

The chain is built from TRBV6-6 and TRBJ1-2; perhaps TRBD1 as D (5 bases). This CDR3 region has 15 residues. Germline lookup yields CDR1 MNHNY and CDR2 SVGAGI (reference sequence). V dropped 2 bases and J dropped 1 base, with 11 bases sitting between them. CDR3: CASSYPQGNNYGYTF. CDR3 DNA sequence: TGTGCCAGCAGTTACCCCCAGGGAAATAACTATGGCTACACCTTC.

This clone appeared a single time. The J gene is TRBJ2-7, the V gene TRBV28; 7 positions match TRBD1. Germline lookup yields CDR1 MDHEN and CDR2 SYDVKM. V was clipped by 4 bases and J by 5 bases; unmatched bases: 2. The CDR3 sequence is 12 residues long. The CDR3 reads CASSYRGNEQYF. For the CDR3, the DNA is TGTGCCAGCAGTTACAGGGGTAACGAGCAGTACTTC.

In its sample, this clone was seen once. The gene calls are TRBV6-2 or TRBV6-3 and TRBJ2-1; weak D call: TRBD2 (7 bases). The germline gives CDR1 MNHEY, CDR2 SVGEGT. The CDR3 is 16 residues long. V gave up 2 bases and J gave up 4 bases, with 15 bases separating them. CDR3 sequence: CASSYPKGGGYNEQFF. Here the CDR3 DNA reads TGTGCCAGCAGTTACCCGAAGGGAGGGGGGTACAATGAGCAGTTCTTC.

The chain is built from TRBV10-3 and TRBJ2-2; 9 bases map to TRBD2. This CDR3 contains 14 residues. Germline values: CDR1 ENHRY, CDR2 SYGVKD. The ends lost 5 bases at V and 6 bases at J; junction bases unmatched: 4. The CDR3 spells CAISPGLAPGELFF. CDR3 DNA: TGTGCCATCAGTCCGGGACTAGCTCCCGGGGAGCTGTTTTTT.

The genes are TRBV14 and TRBJ2-2; no clear D gene. The CDR3 totals 12 residues. Germline CDR1 and CDR2: SGHDN and FVKESK. V was cut by 2 bases and J by 5 bases, with 3 bases left in between. The CDR3 region is CASSQYTGELFF. The CDR3 DNA reads as TGTGCCAGCAGCCAATATACCGGGGAGCTGTTTTTT.

This clone was detected only once. The V and J genes are TRBV27 and TRBJ2-6, with D unresolved. The CDR3 has 15 residues. The germline V gene encodes CDR1 MNHEY and CDR2 SMNVEV (reference sequence). The V and J ends lost 6 bases and 0 bases respectively, with 9 bases between them. The CDR3 sequence: CASRSPGSGANVLTF. For the CDR3, the DNA is TGTGCCAGCAGGTCCCCAGGCTCTGGGGCCAACGTCCTGACTTTC.

The genes are TRBV21-1 and TRBJ2-7; TRBD1 was called by the table and not checked on the DNA. TRBV21-1 is a pseudogene locus. CDR3 length: 16 residues. The CDR3: CASRGSGTGQSYEQYF. In DNA, the CDR3 is TGTGCCAGCAGAGGGTCCGGGACAGGGCAATCCTACGAGCAGTACTTC.

J is TRBJ1-4 and V is TRBV28; the match to TRBD1 covers 8 bases. Trimming removed 5 bases from V and 2 bases from J; junction bases left unmatched: 7. Germline V gene sequence: CDR1 MDHEN, CDR2 SYDVKM. The CDR3 loop spans 16 amino acids. CDR3 nucleotides: TGTGCCAGCAGTCCCAGGGGGCGCGGGACTAATGAAAAACTGTTTTTT. Its protein product is CASSPRGRGTNEKLFF. Full variable domain (outside the CDR3, taken from reference TRBV28 and TRBJ1-4): DVKVTQSSRYLVKRTGEKVFLECVQDMDHENMFWYRQDPGLGLRLIYFSYDVKMKEKGDIPEGYSVSREKKERFSLILESASTNQTSMYLCASSPRGRGTNEKLFFGSGTQLSVL.

V gene TRBV25-1 combines with J gene TRBJ1-2; TRBD1 matches 8 bases. The CDR3 sequence is 15 residues long. CDR1 MGHDK and CDR2 SYGVNS come from the germline V gene. V was clipped by 5 bases and J by 0 bases; unmatched bases: 5. The CDR3 DNA follows: TGTGCCAGCAGTCCCCCGACAGGGGCTAACTATGGCTACACCTTC. Translation gives CASSPPTGANYGYTF.

This clone has only one observation. The gene calls are TRBV3-1 (or the pseudogene TRBV3-2) and TRBJ2-3; 15 bases align to TRBD2. The length of the CDR3 is 16 residues. With V trimmed by 5 bases and J by 4 bases, 4 bases remained unmatched. CDR1 is LGHDT, CDR2 YNNKEL, per germline (reference sequence). Here the CDR3 reads CASSARTSGGADTQYF. The CDR3 DNA follows: TGTGCCAGCAGCGCCCGGACTAGCGGGGGGGCAGATACGCAGTATTTT.

This clone appeared a single time. The rearrangement uses TRBV25-1 and TRBJ2-1, with a possible D match to TRBD2 (6 bases). The CDR3 covers 15 residues. The V gene's germline CDR1 is MGHDK and CDR2 SYGVNS. The V and J ends lost 4 bases and 9 bases respectively, with 19 bases between them. The CDR3, as DNA: TGTGCCAGCAGTGCCCCCCTCGGAGGGAGCAGTGAGCAGTTCTTC. As protein: CASSAPLGGSSEQFF.

Only one count was recorded for this clone. V and J are TRBV19 and TRBJ1-2; no firm D call. The germline V and J ends were trimmed by 7 bases and 4 bases, with 22 bases remaining between them. Germline CDR1 and CDR2: LNHDA and SQIVND (reference sequence). This CDR3 comprises 16 residues. The CDR3 region has the DNA TGTGCCAGTACCACCCTGACTGGAGGACGAGGCTATGGCTACACCTTC. This sequence encodes CASTTLTGGRGYGYTF.

This chain's CDR3 is CASSSRTGQDTQYF. CDR3 DNA: TGTGCCAGCAGCTCGAGGACAGGGCAAGATACGCAGTATTTT. The rearrangement links TRBV7-9 to TRBJ2-3, with TRBD1 matching over 8 bases. Unmatched junction bases numbered 5, after V lost 4 bases and J lost 5 bases. In germline, CDR1 is SEHNR, CDR2 FQNEAQ (reference sequence). The CDR3 runs to 14 residues.

The chain has TRBV7-2 and TRBJ2-7, with D unclear. CDR3 length equals 14 residues. Looked up from germline, CDR1 is SGHTA and CDR2 is FQGNSA. V was cut by 2 bases and J by 4 bases, with 12 bases left in between. The CDR3 bases are TGTGCCAGCAGCTTACGTCGGTCGACATACGAGCAGTACTTC. It specifies CASSLRRSTYEQYF.

This clone came up a few times. The J gene is TRBJ2-2, the V gene TRBV7-2, with D perhaps matching TRBD2 (5 bases). The V end lost 4 bases, the J end lost 0 bases, and 9 bases lay between the germline ends. The CDR3 is 15 amino acids. The germline CDR1 and CDR2 sequences are SGHTA and FQGNSA. The CDR3 DNA reads TGTGCCAGCAGCTCTCAGCGGACGAACACCGGGGAGCTGTTTTTT. Translation gives CASSSQRTNTGELFF.

V is TRBV27 and J is TRBJ2-1, with TRBD2 as a possible D gene (6 bases). CDR1 is MNHEY and CDR2 is SMNVEV in the germline V gene (reference sequence). The CDR3 covers 17 residues. The ends were cut back, 4 bases at V and 0 bases at J, with 16 bases in the middle. CDR3 coding DNA: TGTGCCAGCAGTTCACGAATACTAGCTCTCTCCTACAATGAGCAGTTCTTC. This encodes CASSSRILALSYNEQFF.

This rearrangement joins TRBV6-1 to TRBJ2-7; unclear D gene. CDR1 and CDR2 (germline): MNHNS, SASEGT. V dropped 0 bases and J dropped 3 bases, with 12 bases sitting between them. The CDR3 spans 15 residues. The chain's CDR3 is CASSEALFAYYEQYF. The CDR3 DNA sequence: TGTGCCAGCAGTGAAGCCCTATTCGCCTACTACGAGCAGTACTTC.

The V call is TRBV5-1, the J call TRBJ2-1; 8 positions match TRBD1. The V gene end was trimmed by 5 bases and the J gene end by 0 bases; junction bases not matched to a gene: 4. The CDR3 extends over 15 amino acids. Germline V gene data show CDR1 as SGHRS and CDR2 as YFSETQ. The CDR3 bases are TGCGCCAGCAGGGTAGACAGGGGCTCCTACAATGAGCAGTTCTTC. Its translation is CASRVDRGSYNEQFF.

V is TRBV2 and J is TRBJ1-6; D is perhaps TRBD1 (6 bases). CDR3 length equals 16 residues. Germline loops: CDR1 SNHLY, CDR2 FYNNEI. V lost 7 bases and J lost 6, with 19 bases in between. DNA of the CDR3: TGTGCCAGCACCCGAGAGGCAGGGGTATCTAATTCACCCCTCCACTTT. Protein: CASTREAGVSNSPLHF.

V is TRBV14 and J is TRBJ2-7, with D maybe TRBD2 (5 bases). From germline, CDR1 is SGHDN and CDR2 FVKESK. There are 13 residues in the CDR3. V dropped 6 bases and J dropped 0 bases, with 9 bases sitting between them. CDR3 coding DNA: TGTGCCAGCAGTCCCGAGGGCTCCTACGAGCAGTACTTC. Encoded protein: CASSPEGSYEQYF.

The chain couples TRBV6-1 to TRBJ1-1; 7 bases are shared with TRBD1. V lost 3 bases and J lost 4; bases outside the gene matches: 8. CDR3 length equals 15 residues. Per germline, CDR1 MNHNS and CDR2 SASEGT. The CDR3 protein is CASSDPHRGSTEAFF. DNA of the CDR3: TGTGCCAGCAGTGACCCCCACAGGGGTTCCACTGAAGCTTTCTTT.

The rearrangement uses TRBV24-1 and TRBJ2-4; D may be TRBD1 (5 bases). Germline-derived CDR1 and CDR2 are KGHDR and SFDVKD. V was pared by 3 bases and J by 0 bases, with 8 bases between. The CDR3 spans 15 residues. CDR3 in DNA: TGTGCCACCAGTGATCCGACAGAAGCCAAAAACATTCAGTACTTC. Amino acid sequence: CATSDPTEAKNIQYF.

The chain couples TRBV7-9 to TRBJ1-2; D is ambiguous. V lost 6 bases, J lost 4 bases, and 12 bases lay in between. This CDR3 contains 13 residues. CDR1 is SEHNR, CDR2 FQNEAQ, per germline (reference sequence). The CDR3 region has the DNA TGTGCCAGCAGTCAAGCGGTCGGCTATGGCTACACCTTC. Its protein product is CASSQAVGYGYTF.

J is TRBJ2-7 and V is TRBV6-5, with D tentatively TRBD2 (5 bases). The CDR3 has 14 amino acids. Germline loops: CDR1 MNHEY, CDR2 SVGAGI. Between the trimmed V and J ends, which lost 6 bases and 5 bases, there was a span of 17 bases. Here the CDR3 DNA reads TGTGCCAGCAGCTCGAGAATAGCGAGGAACGAGCAGTACTTC. This sequence encodes CASSSRIARNEQYF.

This sequence joins TRBV14 and TRBJ2-1; D remains ambiguous. The V end lost 4 bases, the J end lost 5 bases, and 12 bases lay between the germline ends. The CDR3 spans 14 residues. Germline V gene sequence: CDR1 SGHDN, CDR2 FVKESK. The CDR3 protein is CASSRPVVNNEQFF. CDR3 bases: TGTGCCAGCAGCCGTCCGGTCGTCAACAATGAGCAGTTCTTC.

The chain joins TRBV11-2 to TRBJ2-7; maybe TRBD1 (5 bases). Germline assignment: CDR1 SGHAT and CDR2 FQNNGV. The CDR3 contains 16 residues. Trimming shortened V by 1 base and J by 2 bases, and 15 bases separated the two germline ends. The DNA for the CDR3 is TGTGCCAGCAGCTTAGTTAGTTCGCAGGGTCCCTACGAGCAGTACTTC. Its protein product is CASSLVSSQGPYEQYF.

The chain links TRBV5-1 to TRBJ2-7; TRBD1 matches at 7 bases. This CDR3 region has 15 residues. Losses at the gene ends were 4 bases for V and 1 base for J; bases not matched to a gene: 8. The germline gives CDR1 SGHRS, CDR2 YFSETQ. CDR3 coding DNA: TGCGCCAGCAGCGTACGACCGGGACAGTCCTACGAGCAGTACTTC. Encoded protein: CASSVRPGQSYEQYF.

This chain uses TRBV5-1 with TRBJ1-1, with a tentative D call TRBD1 (5 bases). Germline V gives CDR1 SGHRS, CDR2 YFSETQ. CDR3 length equals 14 residues. V was pared by 0 bases and J by 5 bases, with 11 bases between. The CDR3 reads CASSLAGMRTEAFF. CDR3 nucleotides: TGCGCCAGCAGCTTGGCAGGGATGAGGACTGAAGCTTTCTTT.

This clone was seen once. The V call is TRBV7-2, the J call TRBJ2-4; D possibly corresponds to TRBD1 (5 bases). There are 18 residues in the CDR3. Trimming cost V 1 base and J 0 bases, with 16 bases left between them. In germline, CDR1 is SGHTA, CDR2 FQGNSA. CDR3 amino acids: CASSLDGRQTLAKNIQYF. In nucleotides, the CDR3 is TGTGCCAGCAGCTTAGACGGCAGACAGACACTAGCCAAAAACATTCAGTACTTC. The entire variable domain, with the rest obtained from reference TRBV7-2 and TRBJ2-4, is as follows: GAGVSQSPSNKVTEKGKDVELRCDPISGHTALYWYRQSLGQGLEFLIYFQGNSAPDKSGLPSDRFSAERTGGSVSTLTIQRTQQEDSAVYLCASSLDGRQTLAKNIQYFGAGTRLSVL.

The V gene is TRBV6-1, the J gene TRBJ1-1, with a possible D match to TRBD1 (6 bases). V was shortened by 3 bases and J by 1 base, with 15 bases between the two germline ends. The CDR3 has 16 residues. The germline CDR1 and CDR2 sequences are MNHNS and SASEGT. The CDR3 here is CASSDGQRRTNTEAFF. The CDR3 region has the DNA TGTGCCAGCAGTGATGGACAGCGGAGAACGAACACTGAAGCTTTCTTT.

V is TRBV9 and J is TRBJ2-3; TRBD1 is a possible D gene (5 bases). Per germline, CDR1 SGDLS and CDR2 YYNGEE. Trimming removed 0 bases at V and 4 bases at J, with 12 bases between. The CDR3 spans 15 residues. CDR3 sequence (DNA): TGTGCCAGCAGCGTAGGCAGCTCAGGGTCAGATACGCAGTATTTT. It translates to CASSVGSSGSDTQYF. Full variable domain (remainder filled in from reference TRBV9 and TRBJ2-3): DSGVTQTPKHLITATGQRVTLRCSPRSGDLSVYWYQQSLDQGLQFLIQYYNGEERAKGNILERFSAQQFPDLHSELNLSSLELGDSALYFCASSVGSSGSDTQYFGPGTRLTVL.

The chain has TRBV5-1 and TRBJ2-2, with D possibly TRBD1 on 6 matching bases. Germline CDR1 SGHRS, CDR2 YFSETQ. The V end was cut by 5 bases, the J end by 4 bases, with 15 bases between. The CDR3 sequence is 15 residues long. In nucleotides, the CDR3 is TGCGCCAGCAGATTTACCACAGGGTCCACCGGGGAGCTGTTTTTT. Translation: CASRFTTGSTGELFF. Full variable domain (remainder filled in from reference TRBV5-1 and TRBJ2-2): KAGVTQTPRYLIKTRGQQVTLSCSPISGHRSVSWYQQTPGQGLQFLFEYFSETQRNKGNFPGRFSGRQFSNSRSEMNVSTLELGDSALYLCASRFTTGSTGELFFGEGSRLTVL.